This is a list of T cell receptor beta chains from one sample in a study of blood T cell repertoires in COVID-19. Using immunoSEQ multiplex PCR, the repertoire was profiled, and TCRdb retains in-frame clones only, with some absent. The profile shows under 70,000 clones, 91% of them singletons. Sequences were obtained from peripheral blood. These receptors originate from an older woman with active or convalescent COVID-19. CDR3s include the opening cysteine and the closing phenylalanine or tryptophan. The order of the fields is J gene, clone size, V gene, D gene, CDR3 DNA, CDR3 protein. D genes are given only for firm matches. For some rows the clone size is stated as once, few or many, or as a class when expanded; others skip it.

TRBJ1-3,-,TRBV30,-,TGTGCCTGGAGGATGACAGTCCCCTCTGGAAACACCATATATTTT,CAWRMTVPSGNTIYF
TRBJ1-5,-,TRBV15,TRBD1,TGTGCCACCAGCAGAGGACAGGGGGTACGCCTGGATCAGCCCCAGCATTTT,CATSRGQGVRLDQPQHF
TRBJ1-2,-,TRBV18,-,TGTGCCAGCTCACCATATATGGACAGCGATATTAACTATGGCTACACCTTC,CASSPYMDSDINYGYTF
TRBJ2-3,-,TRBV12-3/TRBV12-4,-,TGTGCCAGCAGTTTTGGAGCAGATACGCAGTATTTT,CASSFGADTQYF
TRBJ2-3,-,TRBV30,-,TGTGCCTGGGAGGTGGAGGTCACAGATACGCAGTATTTT,CAWEVEVTDTQYF
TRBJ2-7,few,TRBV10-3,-,TGTGCCATCAGTGAGCCCCTTGACGAGCAGTACTTC,CAISEPLDEQYF
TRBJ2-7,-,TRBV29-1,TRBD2,TGCAGCGTTCGACGGGGGGGTTCTTACGAGCAGTACTTC,CSVRRGGSYEQYF
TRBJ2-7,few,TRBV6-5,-,TGTGCCAGCAGTTACTCCCCCACCTACGAGCAGTACTTC,CASSYSPTYEQYF
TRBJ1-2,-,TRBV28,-,TGTGCTGCGGGAGGGCTTGGCTATGGCTACACCTTC,CAAGGLGYGYTF
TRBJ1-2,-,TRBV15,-,TGTGCCACCAGCAGAGATCTGAACTATGGCTACACCTTC,CATSRDLNYGYTF
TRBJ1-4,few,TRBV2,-,TGTGCCAGCAGGCCCGTAATGGGGCGTGAAAAACTGTTTTTT,CASRPVMGREKLFF
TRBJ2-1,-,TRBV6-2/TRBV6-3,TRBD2,TGTGCCAGCAGTTACCCAACCGGGACTAGCGGCCACAATGAGCAGTTCTTC,CASSYPTGTSGHNEQFF
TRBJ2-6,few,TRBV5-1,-,TGCGCCAGCAGCCCCGGGGTCTCTGGGGCCAACGTCCTGACTTTC,CASSPGVSGANVLTF
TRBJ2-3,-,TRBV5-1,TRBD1,TGCGCCAGCAGCTTGTTGGCAGGGACAGGGGTGACAGATACGCAGTATTTT,CASSLLAGTGVTDTQYF
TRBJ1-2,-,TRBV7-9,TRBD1,TGTGCCAGCAGCTTAGCCGGACAGGGGGCGTTCTATGGCTACACCTTC,CASSLAGQGAFYGYTF
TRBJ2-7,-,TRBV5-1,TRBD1,TGCGCCAGCAGCTTAGTAGGGACAGCGGACTACGAGCAGTACTTC,CASSLVGTADYEQYF
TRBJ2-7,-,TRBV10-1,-,TGCGCCAGCAGTGAGTACCGGGGAAGCTCCTACGAGCAGTACTTC,CASSEYRGSSYEQYF
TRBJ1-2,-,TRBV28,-,TGTGCCAGCAGACTCACGACAGTGCTCTATGGCTACACCTTC,CASRLTTVLYGYTF
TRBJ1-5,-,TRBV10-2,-,TGCGCCAGCAGTGTGGCAGGCGGGAATCAGCCCCAGCATTTT,CASSVAGGNQPQHF
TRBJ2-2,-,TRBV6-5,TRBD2,TGTGCCAGCAGTTACCGGGGGGCCGGGGAGCTGTTTTTT,CASSYRGAGELFF
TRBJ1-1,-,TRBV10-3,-,TGTGCCATCAGGCCACCGGGACAGAACACTGAAGCTTTCTTT,CAIRPPGQNTEAFF
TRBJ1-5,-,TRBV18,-,TGTGCCAGCTCACCAAAAGGTCCAGGGCCCCAGCATTTT,CASSPKGPGPQHF
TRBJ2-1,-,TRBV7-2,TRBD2,TGTGCCAGCAGCAAGACTAGCGGGAGCCTCAATGAGCAGTTCTTC,CASSKTSGSLNEQFF
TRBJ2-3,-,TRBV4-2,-,TGTGCCAGCAGCCAAGATAGCGGCACAGATACGCAGTATTTT,CASSQDSGTDTQYF
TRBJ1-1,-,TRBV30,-,TGTGCCTGGGGGGAGACCGATTACACTGAAGCTTTCTTT,CAWGETDYTEAFF
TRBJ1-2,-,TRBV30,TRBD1,TGTGCCTGGAGGCCTAGGGGGCAGGGGTATGGCTACACCTTC,CAWRPRGQGYGYTF
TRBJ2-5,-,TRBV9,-,TGTGCCAGCAGCGTAGAGGGGGGGCGGGAGACCCAGTACTTC,CASSVEGGRETQYF
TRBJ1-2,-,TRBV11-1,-,TGTGCCAGCAGCCCGCAAGCGACTGCGCGGGGAGGCTACACCTTC,CASSPQATARGGYTF
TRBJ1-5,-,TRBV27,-,TGTGCCAGCAGTCCAAACACGGGAACGGGAGCGAGGCCCCAGCATTTT,CASSPNTGTGARPQHF
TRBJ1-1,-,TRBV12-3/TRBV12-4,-,TGTGCCAGCAGTTTACTCCCGAACACTGAAGCTTTCTTT,CASSLLPNTEAFF
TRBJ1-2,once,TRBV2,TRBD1,TGTGCCAGCAGGGGGACAGGCCCCTATGGCTACACCTTC,CASRGTGPYGYTF
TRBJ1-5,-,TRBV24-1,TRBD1,TGTGCCACCAGTGACACAGGGACAGGGTGGGATCAGCCCCAGCATTTT,CATSDTGTGWDQPQHF
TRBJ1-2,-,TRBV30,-,TGTGCCTGGAGCAAGGGTCAGGGGTTCTTTTACACCTTC,CAWSKGQGFFYTF
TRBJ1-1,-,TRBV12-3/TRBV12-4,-,TGTGCCAGCAGTACCCGGGAGAACACTGAAGCTTTCTTT,CASSTRENTEAFF
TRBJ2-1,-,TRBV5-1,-,TGCGCCAGCAGCTTTTTAGCGGAGGAGCAGTTCTTC,CASSFLAEEQFF
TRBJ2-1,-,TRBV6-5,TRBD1,TGTGCCAGCGGACCGGGACAGGGCAGGAATGAGCAGTTCTTC,CASGPGQGRNEQFF
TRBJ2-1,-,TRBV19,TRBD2,TGTGCCAGTAGTATCGGGACTAGCGGGAGGCGCAATGAGCAGTTCTTC,CASSIGTSGRRNEQFF
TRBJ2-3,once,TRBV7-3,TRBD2,TGTGCCAGCAGCTTAAAATTCTCCGGGGGGGAGACCCAGGATACGCAGTATTTT,CASSLKFSGGETQDTQYF
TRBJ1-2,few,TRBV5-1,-,TGCGCCAGCAGCTTGGAGGGGAGGGCTGGCTACACCTTC,CASSLEGRAGYTF